These 4 T cell receptor beta chains were all obtained from the same sample, sequenced in a study of blood T cell repertoires in COVID-19. Produced via immunoSEQ multiplex PCR; TCRdb's table is partial and in-frame only. The data show approximately 160,000 clones, 84% seen once. The source material was peripheral blood. The receptors originated from a woman of 80 years or more with acute or convalescent COVID-19.

The J gene is TRBJ1-1, the V gene TRBV28; no reliable D call. The V end was cut by 4 bases, the J end by 8 bases, with 14 bases between. CDR3 length equals 13 residues. Looked up from germline, CDR1 is MDHEN and CDR2 is SYDVKM. The CDR3 here is CASSSPPGAEAFF. CDR3 sequence (DNA): TGTGCCAGCAGTTCCCCCCCGGGTGCGGAAGCTTTCTTT.

The rearrangement joins TRBV16 to TRBJ2-5, with 8 bases that match TRBD1. The V segment lost 0 bases and the J segment 4 bases; nucleotides outside the gene matches: 4. The CDR3 has 15 amino acids. Looked up from germline, CDR1 is KGHSY and CDR2 is FQNENV. The CDR3 sequence is CASSQSRTGRETQYF. CDR3 DNA sequence: TGTGCCAGCAGCCAATCAAGGACAGGGCGAGAGACCCAGTACTTC.

The V and J genes are TRBV7-9 and TRBJ2-3, with 9 bases fitting TRBD2. The CDR3 totals 16 residues. The germline V gene has CDR1 SEHNR and CDR2 FQNEAQ (reference sequence). J was trimmed by 6 bases and V by 11 bases; bases with no gene match: 18. CDR3 amino acids: CAVNPPSGAPADTQYF. Here the CDR3 DNA reads TGTGCCGTCAACCCCCCTAGCGGGGCCCCCGCCGATACGCAGTATTTT.

The rearrangement links TRBV29-1 to TRBJ2-2; D unclear. With 6 bases removed from V and 2 bases from J, the gap between germline ends came to 4 bases. The CDR3 is 11 amino acids. CDR1 and CDR2 from the germline V gene are SQVTM and ANQGSEA. CDR3 sequence reads: CSVRNTGELFF. Here the CDR3 DNA reads TGCAGCGTGAGAAACACCGGGGAGCTGTTTTTT.